The 21 T cell receptor beta chains listed next were all sequenced from one sample in a study of cytomegalovirus exposure and HLA in healthy donors. PCR used 60 Vbeta primers and 13 Jbeta primers. Clones were sequenced by immunoSEQ multiplex PCR, and TCRdb holds only the in-frame ones, with some missing. The repertoire includes under 200,000 clones, around 75% of them detected once, and over 4.5% sits in the top ten. Sequencing was performed on PBMCs. These receptors originate from a male donor in good health and CMV-seronegative.

A word on this clone: A junction boundary mismatches the germline segment, possibly from a read error. This chain uses TRBV23-1 with TRBJ2-3; the D gene is possibly TRBD1 (6 bases). TRBV23-1 belongs to the ORF category, with a function that is uncertain. CDR3 size: 15 residues. As DNA, the CDR3 is TGCGCCAGCACCACCAGGGGACCGAGCACAGATATGCAGTATTTT. It translates to CASTTRGPSTDMQYF.

CDR3 coding DNA: TGTGCCAGCAGTTTCTCCAGGGTCACTGAAGCTTTCTTT. Protein sequence: CASSFSRVTEAFF. The chain carries TRBV27 and TRBJ1-1, with D possibly TRBD1 on 5 matching bases. The V end was cut by 3 bases, the J end by 4 bases, with 9 bases between. The CDR3 runs 13 residues. Germline V gene lookup returns CDR1 MNHEY and CDR2 SMNVEV (reference sequence).

The sample holds a few counts of this clone. This rearrangement joins TRBV6-5 to TRBJ2-7; D gene ambiguous. CDR1 is MNHEY, CDR2 SVGAGI, per germline. This CDR3 comprises 11 residues. The V end lost 6 bases, the J end lost 4 bases, and 7 bases lay between the germline ends. The CDR3 DNA is TGTGCCAGCAGCCGACTGTACGAGCAGTACTTC. Translating gives CASSRLYEQYF.

This clone was recorded a few times. The rearrangement uses TRBV5-4 and TRBJ2-5; tentatively, D is TRBD1 (5 bases). The CDR3 runs to 13 residues. The germline V and J ends were trimmed by 4 bases and 5 bases, with 12 bases remaining between them. Germline assignment: CDR1 SGHNT and CDR2 YYREEE (reference sequence). The CDR3 is CASSPQRGETQYF. The CDR3 nucleotides read TGTGCCAGCAGCCCGCAAAGGGGCGAGACCCAGTACTTC.

V is TRBV5-1 and J is TRBJ2-7; 8 bases match TRBD2. V was clipped by 4 bases and J by 2 bases; unmatched bases: 2. Germline loops: CDR1 SGHRS, CDR2 YFSETQ. The CDR3 sequence is 13 residues long. The CDR3 coding sequence is TGCGCCAGCAGCCCGGGACTAGCCTACGAGCAGTACTTC. Translated, it gives CASSPGLAYEQYF.

This clone was observed a handful of times. The chain links TRBV2 to TRBJ2-1; the D gene is possibly TRBD2 (7 bases). Germline CDR1 reads SNHLY; CDR2 reads FYNNEI. Trimming took off 11 bases at V and 0 bases at J, with 14 bases between the two ends. The CDR3 is made up of 14 amino acids. CDR3 amino acids: CAGRGGSSYNEQFF. CDR3 bases: TGTGCCGGAAGGGGGGGGAGCTCCTACAATGAGCAGTTCTTC.

V and J are TRBV7-9 and TRBJ2-2, with 8 positions matching TRBD2. The CDR3 spans 16 residues. Germline loops: CDR1 SEHNR, CDR2 FQNEAQ (reference sequence). V lost 6 bases, J lost 4 bases, and 10 bases stayed unmatched. This CDR3 is CASSHTRRGGTGELFF. Here the CDR3 DNA reads TGTGCCAGCAGTCATACTCGACGGGGGGGCACCGGGGAGCTGTTTTTT.

The CDR3, as DNA: TGTGCCTCCTCTTACCCGCTATCCGGGACTAGCGGGAAAGGCGAGCAGTACTTC. Translation gives CASSYPLSGTSGKGEQYF. The V gene is TRBV28, the J gene TRBJ2-7; 13 positions match TRBD2. This CDR3 region has 18 residues. Germline trimming cut 11 bases from V and 6 bases from J; bases unmatched to any gene: 22. Germline assignment: CDR1 MDHEN and CDR2 SYDVKM.

The chain carries TRBV2 and TRBJ2-4; 12 bases match TRBD1. After removal of 9 bases from V and 9 bases from J, the junction contained 12 bases not matched to a gene. Per germline, CDR1 SNHLY and CDR2 FYNNEI. This CDR3 has 15 amino acids. The CDR3 coding sequence is TGTGCCAGTTCCTCCGGGACAGGGGGCCGGGGCATTCAGTACTTC. This codes for CASSSGTGGRGIQYF.

This chain links TRBV5-6 with TRBJ2-7; 7 bases line up with TRBD1. CDR3 length equals 16 residues. From germline, CDR1 is SGHDT and CDR2 YYEEEE. V lost 1 base, J lost 7 bases, and 14 bases stayed unmatched. CDR3 loop: CASSLFLNRGMGEQYF. The CDR3 nucleotides read TGTGCCAGCAGCTTGTTTTTGAACAGGGGAATGGGGGAGCAGTACTTC.

The J gene is TRBJ1-2, the V gene TRBV6-5, with TRBD1 matching over 7 bases. The V gene end was trimmed by 2 bases and the J gene end by 7 bases; junction bases not matched to a gene: 4. The CDR3 extends over 13 amino acids. Germline CDR1 and CDR2: MNHEY and SVGAGI. The CDR3 nucleotides read TGTGCCAGCAGTTACGCAGGGGGATTTGGCTACACCTTC. Its translation is CASSYAGGFGYTF.

The chain employs TRBV7-9 and TRBJ2-6, with a weak D call TRBD2 (6 bases). The CDR3 has 13 residues. Trimming shortened V by 0 bases and J by 13 bases, and 10 bases separated the two germline ends. Germline V gene sequence: CDR1 SEHNR, CDR2 FQNEAQ (reference sequence). CDR3 residues: CASSLASRGVLTF. DNA of the CDR3: TGTGCCAGCAGCTTAGCATCCCGGGGGGTCCTGACTTTC.

This rearrangement joins TRBV7-9 to TRBJ1-1; no reliable D call. The CDR3 extends over 14 amino acids. V lost 2 bases to trimming and J lost 3 bases, with 10 bases between them. In germline, CDR1 is SEHNR, CDR2 FQNEAQ (reference sequence). The CDR3 DNA reads as TGTGCCAGCAGCTTACCGGGAGGGTACACTGAAGCTTTCTTT. The encoded protein is CASSLPGGYTEAFF.

V and J are TRBV14 and TRBJ2-5; TRBD2 might be the D (6 bases). This CDR3 is built from 16 residues. Germline CDR1 and CDR2: SGHDN and FVKESK. Trimming cost V 0 bases and J 2 bases, with 13 bases left between them. The CDR3, as DNA: TGTGCCAGCAGCCAAGATCGAGGGACTCGGCAAGAGACCCAGTACTTC. Translated, it gives CASSQDRGTRQETQYF.

This sequence joins TRBV11-3 and TRBJ2-7; 9 bases are a match to TRBD2. Germline V gene data show CDR1 as SGHNT and CDR2 as YENEEA. The V gene end was trimmed by 1 base and the J gene end by 3 bases; junction bases not matched to a gene: 4. The CDR3 is 15 residues long. The CDR3 reads CASSLGKRGVYEQYF. The DNA for the CDR3 is TGTGCCAGCAGCTTAGGGAAGCGGGGGGTCTACGAGCAGTACTTC.

This chain joins TRBV7-2 and TRBJ1-5; D gene ambiguous. Germline V gene lookup returns CDR1 SGHTA and CDR2 FQGNSA. The germline V and J ends were trimmed by 6 bases and 4 bases, with 19 bases remaining between them. This CDR3 is built from 16 residues. The CDR3 sequence: CASRRTLGSINQPQHF. The DNA for the CDR3 is TGTGCCAGCAGAAGGACTTTAGGAAGTATTAATCAGCCCCAGCATTTT.

This chain links TRBV9 with TRBJ2-7; 8 bases are a match to TRBD2. The CDR3 is made up of 20 amino acids. V lost 6 bases and J lost 0; bases outside the gene matches: 23. Germline loops: CDR1 SGDLS, CDR2 YYNGEE. The CDR3 reads CASIRPGVQREPLSSYEQYF. DNA of the CDR3: TGTGCCAGCATCCGGCCAGGGGTACAGCGGGAGCCCCTAAGCTCCTACGAGCAGTACTTC.

The gene calls are TRBV2 and TRBJ1-6; 7 nucleotides match TRBD1. With V trimmed by 2 bases and J by 9 bases, 4 bases remained unmatched. CDR3 length: 14 amino acids. In germline, CDR1 is SNHLY, CDR2 FYNNEI. CDR3 sequence reads: CASSEPGGISPLHF. The CDR3 coding sequence is TGTGCCAGCAGTGAACCAGGGGGAATTTCACCCCTCCACTTT.

The chain carries TRBV19 and TRBJ2-6; D gene unclear. Trimming stripped 4 bases from V and 0 bases from J, with 4 bases between. The CDR3 loop spans 14 amino acids. Germline CDR1 and CDR2: LNHDA and SQIVND (reference sequence). CDR3 coding DNA: TGTGCCAGTAGTAGCAGCTCTGGGGCCAACGTCCTGACTTTC. It codes for CASSSSSGANVLTF.

This clone has just a few counts. This chain connects TRBV4-3 to TRBJ1-1, with D possibly being TRBD1 (5 bases). Trimming removed 1 base from V and 5 bases from J, with 14 bases in between. The CDR3 length is 15 residues. Germline V gene lookup returns CDR1 LGHNA and CDR2 YSLEER. The CDR3 region is CASSQVVWGVTEAFF. CDR3 in DNA: TGCGCCAGCAGCCAAGTAGTTTGGGGGGTAACTGAAGCTTTCTTT.

In this sample, this clone turned up a few times. The chain couples TRBV4-1 to TRBJ1-2; TRBD1 matches 8 bases. The J segment lost 4 bases and the V segment lost 4 bases, leaving 5 bases of the junction unmatched. In germline, CDR1 is MGHRA, CDR2 YSYEKL. The CDR3 spans 14 residues. The CDR3 spells CASSPRTGSYGYTF. CDR3 coding DNA: TGCGCCAGCAGCCCGAGGACAGGGTCCTATGGCTACACCTTC.